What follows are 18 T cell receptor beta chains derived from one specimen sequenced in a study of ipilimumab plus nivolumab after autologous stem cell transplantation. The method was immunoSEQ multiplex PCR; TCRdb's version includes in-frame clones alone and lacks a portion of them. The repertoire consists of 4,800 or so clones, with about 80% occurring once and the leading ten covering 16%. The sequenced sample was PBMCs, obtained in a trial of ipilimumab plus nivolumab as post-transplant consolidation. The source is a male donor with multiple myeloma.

CDR3 bases: TGTGCCAGCAGCTCCTGGGGGGGGCAGGGCACAGATACGCAGTATTTT. Amino acids: CASSSWGGQGTDTQYF. The chain joins TRBV11-3 to TRBJ2-3; a weak D match, TRBD2 (7 bases). Trimming stripped 4 bases from V and 1 base from J, with 15 bases between. Germline assignment: CDR1 SGHNT and CDR2 YENEEA. This CDR3 has 16 amino acids.

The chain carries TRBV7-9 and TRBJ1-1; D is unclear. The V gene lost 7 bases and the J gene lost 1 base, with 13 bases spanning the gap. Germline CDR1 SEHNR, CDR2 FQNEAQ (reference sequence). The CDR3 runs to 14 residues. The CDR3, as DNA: TGTGCCAGCATAAGGACTACTACGAACACTGAAGCTTTCTTT. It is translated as CASIRTTTNTEAFF. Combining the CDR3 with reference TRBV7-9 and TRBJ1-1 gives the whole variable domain DTGVSQNPRHKITKRGQNVTFRCDPISEHNRLYWYRQTLGQGPEFLTYFQNEAQLEKSRLLSDRFSAERPKGSFSTLEIQRTEQGDSAMYLCASIRTTTNTEAFFGQGTRLTVV.

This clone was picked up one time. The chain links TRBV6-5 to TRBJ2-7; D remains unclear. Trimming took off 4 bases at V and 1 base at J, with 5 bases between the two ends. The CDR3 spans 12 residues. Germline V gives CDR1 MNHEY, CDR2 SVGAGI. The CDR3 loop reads CASSSGSYEQYF. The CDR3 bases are TGTGCCAGCAGTTCCGGGTCCTACGAGCAGTACTTC.

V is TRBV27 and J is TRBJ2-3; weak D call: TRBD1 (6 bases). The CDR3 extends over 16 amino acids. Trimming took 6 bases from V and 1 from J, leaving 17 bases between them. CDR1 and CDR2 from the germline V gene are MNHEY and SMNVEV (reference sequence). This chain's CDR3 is CASRPPEAGGTDTQYF. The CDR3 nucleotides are TGTGCCAGCAGACCTCCGGAAGCAGGGGGCACAGATACGCAGTATTTT.

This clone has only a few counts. The CDR3 nucleotides read TGTGCCAGCAGCCAAGCTGTCGGGGGGGCCGATGAGCAGTTCTTC. This gives the protein CASSQAVGGADEQFF. This chain connects TRBV4-2 to TRBJ2-1; 8 positions agree with TRBD2. The V gene end was trimmed by 1 base and the J gene end by 8 bases; junction bases not matched to a gene: 7. The germline V gene has CDR1 LGHNA and CDR2 YNFKEQ. The CDR3 extends over 15 amino acids.

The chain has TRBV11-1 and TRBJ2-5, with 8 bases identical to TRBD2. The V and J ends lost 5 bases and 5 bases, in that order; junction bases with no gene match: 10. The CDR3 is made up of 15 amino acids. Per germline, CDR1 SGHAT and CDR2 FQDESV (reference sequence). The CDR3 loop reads CASSRKAGGPETQYF. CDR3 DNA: TGTGCCAGCAGCCGCAAGGCGGGGGGCCCGGAGACCCAGTACTTC.

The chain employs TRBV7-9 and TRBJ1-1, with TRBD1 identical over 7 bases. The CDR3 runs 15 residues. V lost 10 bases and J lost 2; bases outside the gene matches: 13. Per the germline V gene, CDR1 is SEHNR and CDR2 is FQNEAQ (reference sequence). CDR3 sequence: CAISDRQGKNTEAFF. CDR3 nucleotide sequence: TGTGCCATCTCAGACCGACAGGGAAAAAACACTGAAGCTTTCTTT.

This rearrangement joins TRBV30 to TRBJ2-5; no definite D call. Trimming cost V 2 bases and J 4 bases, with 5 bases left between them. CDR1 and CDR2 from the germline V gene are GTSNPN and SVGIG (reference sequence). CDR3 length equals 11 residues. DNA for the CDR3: TGTGCCTGGAGTCCCAGAGAGACCCAGTACTTC. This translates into CAWSPRETQYF.

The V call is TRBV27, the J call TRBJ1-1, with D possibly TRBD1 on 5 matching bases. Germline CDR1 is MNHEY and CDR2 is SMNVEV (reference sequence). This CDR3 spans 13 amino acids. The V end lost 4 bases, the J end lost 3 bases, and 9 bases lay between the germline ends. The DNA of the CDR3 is TGTGCCAGCAGTTACGACAGAGACACTGAAGCTTTCTTT. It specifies CASSYDRDTEAFF.

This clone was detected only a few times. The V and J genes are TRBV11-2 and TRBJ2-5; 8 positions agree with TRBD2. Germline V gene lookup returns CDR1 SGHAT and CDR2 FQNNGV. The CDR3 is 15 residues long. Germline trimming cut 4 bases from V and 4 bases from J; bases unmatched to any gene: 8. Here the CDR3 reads CASSSRTSIGETQYF. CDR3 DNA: TGTGCCAGCAGCTCACGGACTAGCATCGGAGAGACCCAGTACTTC.

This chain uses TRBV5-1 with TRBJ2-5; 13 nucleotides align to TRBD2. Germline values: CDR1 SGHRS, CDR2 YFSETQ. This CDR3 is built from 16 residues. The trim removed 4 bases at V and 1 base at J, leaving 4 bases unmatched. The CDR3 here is CASSSGTSGIQETQYF. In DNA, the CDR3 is TGCGCCAGCAGCAGCGGGACTAGCGGGATCCAAGAGACCCAGTACTTC. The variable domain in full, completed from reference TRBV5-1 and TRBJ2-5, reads KAGVTQTPRYLIKTRGQQVTLSCSPISGHRSVSWYQQTPGQGLQFLFEYFSETQRNKGNFPGRFSGRQFSNSRSEMNVSTLELGDSALYLCASSSGTSGIQETQYFGPGTRLLVL.

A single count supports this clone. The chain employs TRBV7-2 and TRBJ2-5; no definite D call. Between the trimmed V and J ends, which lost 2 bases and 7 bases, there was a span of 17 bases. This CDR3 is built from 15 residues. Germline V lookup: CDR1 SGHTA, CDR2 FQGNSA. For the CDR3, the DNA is TGTGCCAGCAGCTTAAGTGGAACCGTTAAGGGGACCCAGTACTTC. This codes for CASSLSGTVKGTQYF.

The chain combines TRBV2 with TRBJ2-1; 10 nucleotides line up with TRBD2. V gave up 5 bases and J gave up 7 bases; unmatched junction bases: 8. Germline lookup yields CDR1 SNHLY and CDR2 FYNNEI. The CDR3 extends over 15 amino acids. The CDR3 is CASSIERGGTNEQFF. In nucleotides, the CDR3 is TGTGCCAGCAGTATTGAGCGGGGGGGCACTAATGAGCAGTTCTTC.

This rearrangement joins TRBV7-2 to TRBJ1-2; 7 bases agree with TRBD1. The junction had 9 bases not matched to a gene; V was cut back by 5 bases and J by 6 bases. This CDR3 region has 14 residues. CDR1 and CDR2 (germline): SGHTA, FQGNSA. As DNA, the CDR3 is TGTGCCAGCAGCCAAGACAGGGAGACGGATGGCTACACCTTC. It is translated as CASSQDRETDGYTF.

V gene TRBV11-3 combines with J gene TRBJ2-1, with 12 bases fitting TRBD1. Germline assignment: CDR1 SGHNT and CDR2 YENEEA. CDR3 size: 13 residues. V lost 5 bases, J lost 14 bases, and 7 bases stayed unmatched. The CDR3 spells CASSPPGTGGKFF. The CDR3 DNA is TGTGCCAGCAGCCCCCCCGGGACAGGGGGCAAGTTCTTC.

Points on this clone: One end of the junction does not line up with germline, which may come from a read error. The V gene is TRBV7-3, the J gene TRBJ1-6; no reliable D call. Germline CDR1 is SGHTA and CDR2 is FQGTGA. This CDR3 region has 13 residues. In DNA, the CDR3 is TGTGCCAGCAGCATAACGGGAACATCACCCCTCCACTTT. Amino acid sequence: CASSITGTSPLHF.

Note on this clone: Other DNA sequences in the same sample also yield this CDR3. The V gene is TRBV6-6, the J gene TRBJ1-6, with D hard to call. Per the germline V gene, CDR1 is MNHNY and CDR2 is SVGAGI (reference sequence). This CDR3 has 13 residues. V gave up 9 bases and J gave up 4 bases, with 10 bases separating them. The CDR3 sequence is CASEDGYNSPLHF. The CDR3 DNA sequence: TGTGCCAGTGAGGACGGGTATAATTCACCCCTCCACTTT.

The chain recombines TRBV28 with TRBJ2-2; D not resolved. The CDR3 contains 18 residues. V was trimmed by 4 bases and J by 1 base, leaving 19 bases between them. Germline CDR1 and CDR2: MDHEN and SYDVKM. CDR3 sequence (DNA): TGTGCCAGCAGTTCCCCGTTGCTGGTGGGGAAGAACACCGGGGAGCTGTTTTTT. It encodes CASSSPLLVGKNTGELFF.